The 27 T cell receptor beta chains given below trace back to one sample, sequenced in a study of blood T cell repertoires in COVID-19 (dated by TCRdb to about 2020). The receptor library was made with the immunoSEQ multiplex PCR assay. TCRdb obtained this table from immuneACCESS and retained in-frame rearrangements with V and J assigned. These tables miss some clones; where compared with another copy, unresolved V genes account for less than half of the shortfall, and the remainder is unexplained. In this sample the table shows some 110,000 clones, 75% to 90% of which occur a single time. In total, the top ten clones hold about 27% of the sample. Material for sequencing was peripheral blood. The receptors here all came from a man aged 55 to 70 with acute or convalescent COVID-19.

CDR3 in DNA: TGCGCCAGCAATAACAGGGCCACTGAAGCTTTCTTT. Its translation: CASNNRATEAFF. V is TRBV23-1 and J is TRBJ1-1; weak D call: TRBD1 (6 bases). TRBV23-1 has ORF status, its function being uncertain. Trimming pared 7 bases from V and 4 bases from J, leaving 10 bases between. CDR3 size: 12 residues.

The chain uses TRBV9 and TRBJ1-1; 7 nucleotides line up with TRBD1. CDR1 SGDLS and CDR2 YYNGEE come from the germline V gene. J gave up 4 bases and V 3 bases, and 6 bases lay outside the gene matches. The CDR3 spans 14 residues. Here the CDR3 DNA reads TGTGCCAGCAGCGCCTCAGGGGGGTCCACTGAAGCTTTCTTT. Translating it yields CASSASGGSTEAFF.

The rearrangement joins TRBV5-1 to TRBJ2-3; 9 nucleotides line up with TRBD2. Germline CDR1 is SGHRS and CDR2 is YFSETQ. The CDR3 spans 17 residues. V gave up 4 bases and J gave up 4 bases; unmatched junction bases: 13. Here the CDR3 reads CASSPNLWREGPDTQYF. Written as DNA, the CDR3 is TGCGCCAGCAGCCCGAACCTCTGGCGGGAGGGCCCAGATACGCAGTATTTT.

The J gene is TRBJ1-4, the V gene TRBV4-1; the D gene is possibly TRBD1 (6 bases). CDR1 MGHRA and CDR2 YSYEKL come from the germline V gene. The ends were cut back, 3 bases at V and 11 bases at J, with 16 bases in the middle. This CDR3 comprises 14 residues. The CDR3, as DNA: TGCGCCAGCAGCCAGAGTCCAGGGGACGGGAAACTGTTTTTT. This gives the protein CASSQSPGDGKLFF.

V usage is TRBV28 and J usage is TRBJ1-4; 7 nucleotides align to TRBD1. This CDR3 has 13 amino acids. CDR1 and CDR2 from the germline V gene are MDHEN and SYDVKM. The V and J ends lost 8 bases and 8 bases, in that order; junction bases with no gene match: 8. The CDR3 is CASSSTGQEKLFF. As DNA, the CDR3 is TGTGCCAGCTCCTCGACAGGGCAGGAAAAACTGTTTTTT.

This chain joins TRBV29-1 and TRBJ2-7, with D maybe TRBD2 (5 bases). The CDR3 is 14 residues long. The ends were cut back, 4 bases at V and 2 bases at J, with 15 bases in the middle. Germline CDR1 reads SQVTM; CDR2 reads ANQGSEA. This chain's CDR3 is CSVGNSLATYEQYF. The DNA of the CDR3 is TGCAGCGTTGGAAATTCGCTAGCTACCTACGAGCAGTACTTC.

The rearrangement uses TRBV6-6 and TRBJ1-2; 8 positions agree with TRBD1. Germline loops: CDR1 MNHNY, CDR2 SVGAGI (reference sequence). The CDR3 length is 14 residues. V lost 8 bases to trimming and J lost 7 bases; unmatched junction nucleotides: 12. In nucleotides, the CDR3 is TGTGCCAGCTACCAGGGGGCACGGGCTATTGGCTACACCTTC. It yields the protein CASYQGARAIGYTF.

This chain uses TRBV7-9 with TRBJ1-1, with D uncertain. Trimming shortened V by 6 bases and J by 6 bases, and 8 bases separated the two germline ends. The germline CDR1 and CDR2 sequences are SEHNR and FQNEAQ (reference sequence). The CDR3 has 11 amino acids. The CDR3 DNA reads TGTGCCAGCAGGGAGGGTCCTGAAGCTTTCTTT. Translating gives CASREGPEAFF.

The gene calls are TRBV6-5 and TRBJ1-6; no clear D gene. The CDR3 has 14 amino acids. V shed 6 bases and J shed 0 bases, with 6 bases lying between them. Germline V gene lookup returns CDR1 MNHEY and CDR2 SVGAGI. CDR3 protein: CASRRSSYNSPLHF. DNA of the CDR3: TGTGCCAGCAGACGGAGCTCCTATAATTCACCCCTCCACTTT.

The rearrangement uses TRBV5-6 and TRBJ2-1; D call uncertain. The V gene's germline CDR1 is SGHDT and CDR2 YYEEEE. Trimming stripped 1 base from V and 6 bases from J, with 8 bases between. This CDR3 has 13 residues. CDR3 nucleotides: TGTGCCAGCAGCTTGATAGATGCCAATGAGCAGTTCTTC. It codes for CASSLIDANEQFF.

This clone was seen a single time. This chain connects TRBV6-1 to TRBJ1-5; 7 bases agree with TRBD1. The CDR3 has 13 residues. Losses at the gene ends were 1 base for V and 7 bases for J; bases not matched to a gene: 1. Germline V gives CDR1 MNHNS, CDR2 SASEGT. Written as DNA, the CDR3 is TGTGCCAGCAGTGAAGACAGGGGACAGCCCCAGCATTTT. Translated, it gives CASSEDRGQPQHF.

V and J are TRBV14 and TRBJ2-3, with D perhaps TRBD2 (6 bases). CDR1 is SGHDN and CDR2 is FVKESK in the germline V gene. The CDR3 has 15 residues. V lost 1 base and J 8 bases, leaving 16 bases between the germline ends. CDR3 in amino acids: CASSQGNVIGSTQYF. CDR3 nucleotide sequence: TGTGCCAGCAGCCAAGGAAATGTTATCGGGAGTACGCAGTATTTT. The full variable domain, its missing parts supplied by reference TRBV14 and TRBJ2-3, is EAGVTQFPSHSVIEKGQTVTLRCDPISGHDNLYWYRRVMGKEIKFLLHFVKESKQDESGMPNNRFLAERTGGTYSTLKVQPAELEDSGVYFCASSQGNVIGSTQYFGPGTRLTVL.

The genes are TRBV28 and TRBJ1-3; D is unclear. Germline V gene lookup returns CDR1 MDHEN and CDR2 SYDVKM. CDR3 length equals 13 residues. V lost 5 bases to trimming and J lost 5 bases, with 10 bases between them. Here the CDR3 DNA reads TGTGCCAGCAGTCCGGGGTTACGAAACACCATATATTTT. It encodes CASSPGLRNTIYF.

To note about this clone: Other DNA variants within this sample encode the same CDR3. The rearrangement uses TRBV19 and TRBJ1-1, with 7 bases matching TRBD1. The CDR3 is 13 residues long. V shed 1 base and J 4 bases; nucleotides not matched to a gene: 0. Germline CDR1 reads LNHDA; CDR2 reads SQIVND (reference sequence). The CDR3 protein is CASSIAGGTEAFF. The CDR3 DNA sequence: TGTGCCAGTAGTATAGCAGGGGGCACTGAAGCTTTCTTT.

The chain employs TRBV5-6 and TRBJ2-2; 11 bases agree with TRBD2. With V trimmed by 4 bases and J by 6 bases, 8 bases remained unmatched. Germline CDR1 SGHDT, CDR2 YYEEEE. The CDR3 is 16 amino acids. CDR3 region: CASSPGLAENPGELFF. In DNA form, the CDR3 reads TGTGCCAGCAGCCCGGGACTAGCGGAAAACCCCGGGGAGCTGTTTTTT.

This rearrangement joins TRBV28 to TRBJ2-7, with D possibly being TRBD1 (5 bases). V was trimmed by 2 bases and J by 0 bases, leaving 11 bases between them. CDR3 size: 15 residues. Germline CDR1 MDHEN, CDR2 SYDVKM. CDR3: CASSLRRAFSYEQYF. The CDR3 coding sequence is TGTGCCAGCAGTTTACGCAGGGCATTCTCCTACGAGCAGTACTTC.

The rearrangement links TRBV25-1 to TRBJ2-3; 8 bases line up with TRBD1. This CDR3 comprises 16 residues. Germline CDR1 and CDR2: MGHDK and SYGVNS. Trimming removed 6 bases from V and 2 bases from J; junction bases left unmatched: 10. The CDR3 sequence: CASSAPGTGLTDTQYF. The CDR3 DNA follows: TGTGCCAGCAGCGCTCCCGGGACAGGCCTCACAGATACGCAGTATTTT.

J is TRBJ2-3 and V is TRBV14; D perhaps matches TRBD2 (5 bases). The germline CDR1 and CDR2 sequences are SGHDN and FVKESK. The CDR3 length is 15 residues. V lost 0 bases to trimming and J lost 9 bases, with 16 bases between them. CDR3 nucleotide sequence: TGTGCCAGCAGCCAAGATCCGCTAGTTGGCGGGACGCAGTATTTT. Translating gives CASSQDPLVGGTQYF.

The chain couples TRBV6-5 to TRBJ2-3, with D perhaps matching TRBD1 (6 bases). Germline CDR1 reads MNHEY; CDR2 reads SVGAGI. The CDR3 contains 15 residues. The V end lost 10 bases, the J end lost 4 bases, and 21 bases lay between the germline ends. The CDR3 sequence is CATKQGRGMPDTQYF. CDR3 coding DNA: TGTGCCACTAAACAGGGTAGGGGTATGCCAGATACGCAGTATTTT.

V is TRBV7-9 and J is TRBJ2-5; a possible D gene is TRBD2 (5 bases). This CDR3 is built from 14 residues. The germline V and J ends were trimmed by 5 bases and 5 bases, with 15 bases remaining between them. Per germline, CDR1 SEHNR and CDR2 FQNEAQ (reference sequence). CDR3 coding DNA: TGTGCCAGCAGCATGCAAACTAGGGTCGAGACCCAGTACTTC. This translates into CASSMQTRVETQYF.

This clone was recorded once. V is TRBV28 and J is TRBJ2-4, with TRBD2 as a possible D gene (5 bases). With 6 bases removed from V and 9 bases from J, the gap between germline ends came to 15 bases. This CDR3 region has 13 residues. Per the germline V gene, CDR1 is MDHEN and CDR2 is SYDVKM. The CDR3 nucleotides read TGTGCCAGCAGCTCGGACTCTTCAGGCATTCAGTACTTC. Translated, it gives CASSSDSSGIQYF. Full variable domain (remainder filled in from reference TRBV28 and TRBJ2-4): DVKVTQSSRYLVKRTGEKVFLECVQDMDHENMFWYRQDPGLGLRLIYFSYDVKMKEKGDIPEGYSVSREKKERFSLILESASTNQTSMYLCASSSDSSGIQYFGAGTRLSVL.

The DNA of the CDR3 is TGTGCCAGCAGCTTATTAGGCGGGGACGAGCAGTACGTC. This sequence encodes CASSLLGGDEQYV. V gene TRBV11-2 combines with J gene TRBJ2-7; D possibly corresponds to TRBD2 (6 bases). Trimming removed 2 bases from V and 5 bases from J, with 10 bases in between. Germline CDR1 SGHAT, CDR2 FQNNGV. There are 13 residues in the CDR3.

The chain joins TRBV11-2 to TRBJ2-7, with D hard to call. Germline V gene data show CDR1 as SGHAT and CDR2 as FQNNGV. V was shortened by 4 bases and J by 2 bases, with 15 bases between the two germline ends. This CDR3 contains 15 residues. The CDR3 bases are TGTGCCAGCAGCTCCGAGCCCATGCGAACCTACGAGCAGTACTTC. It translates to CASSSEPMRTYEQYF.

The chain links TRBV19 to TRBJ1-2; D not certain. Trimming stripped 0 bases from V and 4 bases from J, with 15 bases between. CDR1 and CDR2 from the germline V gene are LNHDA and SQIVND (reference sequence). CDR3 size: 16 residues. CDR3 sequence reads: CASSIDDGRKSYGYTF. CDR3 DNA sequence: TGTGCCAGTAGTATAGACGATGGGAGAAAATCCTATGGCTACACCTTC. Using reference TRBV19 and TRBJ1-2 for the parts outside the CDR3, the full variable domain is DGGITQSPKYLFRKEGQNVTLSCEQNLNHDAMYWYRQDPGQGLRLIYYSQIVNDFQKGDIAEGYSVSREKKESFPLTVTSAQKNPTAFYLCASSIDDGRKSYGYTFGSGTRLTVV.

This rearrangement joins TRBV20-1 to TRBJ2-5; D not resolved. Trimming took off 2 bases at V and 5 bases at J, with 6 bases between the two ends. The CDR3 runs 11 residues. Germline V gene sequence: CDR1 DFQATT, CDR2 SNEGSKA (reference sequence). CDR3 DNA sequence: TGCAGTGCTAGACACGGGGAGACCCAGTACTTC. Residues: CSARHGETQYF.

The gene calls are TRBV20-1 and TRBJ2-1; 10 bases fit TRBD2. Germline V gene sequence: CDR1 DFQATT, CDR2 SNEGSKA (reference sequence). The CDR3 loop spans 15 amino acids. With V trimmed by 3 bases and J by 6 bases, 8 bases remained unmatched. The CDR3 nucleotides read TGCAGTGCTAGTAATAGCGGGAGGTTCTCCAATGAGCAGTTCTTC. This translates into CSASNSGRFSNEQFF.

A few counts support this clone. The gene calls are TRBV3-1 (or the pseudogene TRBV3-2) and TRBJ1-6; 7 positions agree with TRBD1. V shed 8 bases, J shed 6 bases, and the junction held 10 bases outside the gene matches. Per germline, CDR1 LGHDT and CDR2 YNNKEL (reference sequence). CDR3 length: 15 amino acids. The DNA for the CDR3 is TGTGCCAGCCGTCACGCTGGACAGGCTAATTCACCCCTCCACTTT. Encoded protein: CASRHAGQANSPLHF.